This TCR beta chain was retrieved from a study of early T cells in non-severe SARS-CoV-2 infection. The wider study: Alpha and beta chains were unpaired, from unsorted whole-blood bulk RNA. General study findings and limits: In VDJdb matching, anti-spike CD8 responses were favored while private and CD4 specificities went missing.

This clonotype was observed at least ten times. The antigen is not known. Individual cDNA molecules were tagged with unique molecular identifiers, the study reported. TCRdb fed the 5' RACE reads into MiXCR, producing one record per CDR3 protein. The table has approximately 79,000 distinct CDR3 sequences, 13% seen once. This CDR3 has 13 residues. V lost 8 bases, J lost 2 bases, and 5 bases stayed unmatched. The sample was whole blood. The V call is TRBV12-3 or TRBV12-4, the J call TRBJ2-5; 7 positions agree with TRBD1. This TCR came from an adult who was a healthcare worker with PCR-confirmed SARS-CoV-2 infection or an uninfected control (not recorded which). The chain's CDR3 is CASGGQDQETQYF. Here the CDR3 DNA reads TGTGCCAGCGGAGGACAGGATCAAGAGACCCAGTACTTC.